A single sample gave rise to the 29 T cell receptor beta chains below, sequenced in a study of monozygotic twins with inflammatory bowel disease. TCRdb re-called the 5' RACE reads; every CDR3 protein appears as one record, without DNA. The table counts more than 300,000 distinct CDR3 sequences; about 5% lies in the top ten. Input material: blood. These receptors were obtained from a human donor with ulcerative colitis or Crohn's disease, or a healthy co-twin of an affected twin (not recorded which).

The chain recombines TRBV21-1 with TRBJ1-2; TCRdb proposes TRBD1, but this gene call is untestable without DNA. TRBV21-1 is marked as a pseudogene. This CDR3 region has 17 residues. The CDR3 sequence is CASSIGQGAVLGYGYTF.

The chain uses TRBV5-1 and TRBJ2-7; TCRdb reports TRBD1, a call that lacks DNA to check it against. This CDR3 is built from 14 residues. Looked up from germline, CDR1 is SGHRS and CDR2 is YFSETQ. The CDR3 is CASRDTDNPYEQYF.

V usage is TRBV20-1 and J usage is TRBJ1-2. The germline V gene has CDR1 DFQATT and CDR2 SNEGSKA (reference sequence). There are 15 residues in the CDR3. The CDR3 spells CSGLGLDLPGHGYTF.

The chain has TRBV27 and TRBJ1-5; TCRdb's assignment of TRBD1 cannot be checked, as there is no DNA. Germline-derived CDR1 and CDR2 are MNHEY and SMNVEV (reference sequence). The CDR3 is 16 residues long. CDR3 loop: CASRGAGAADYQPQHF.

CDR3 in amino acids: CASSYLLSNTGELFF. The gene calls are TRBV6-5 and TRBJ2-2. Germline lookup yields CDR1 MNHEY and CDR2 SVGAGI. The length of the CDR3 is 15 residues.

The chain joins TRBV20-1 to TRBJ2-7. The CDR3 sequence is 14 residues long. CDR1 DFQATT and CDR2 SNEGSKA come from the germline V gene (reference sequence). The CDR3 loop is CSARVSGRDYEQYF.

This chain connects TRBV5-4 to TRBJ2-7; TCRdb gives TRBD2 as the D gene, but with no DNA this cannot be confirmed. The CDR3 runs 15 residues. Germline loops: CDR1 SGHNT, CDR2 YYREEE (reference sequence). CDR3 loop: CASSADTSGIAEQYF.

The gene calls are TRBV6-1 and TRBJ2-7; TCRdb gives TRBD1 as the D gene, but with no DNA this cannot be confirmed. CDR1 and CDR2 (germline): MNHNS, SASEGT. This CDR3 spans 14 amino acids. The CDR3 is CASTMTGGLYEQYF.

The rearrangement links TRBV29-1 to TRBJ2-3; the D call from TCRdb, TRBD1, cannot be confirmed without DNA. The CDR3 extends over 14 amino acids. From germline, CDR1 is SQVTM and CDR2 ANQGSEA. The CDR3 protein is CSVAPGQSTDTQYF.

CDR3 amino acids: CASSYRSASGSWNEQFF. The rearrangement links TRBV7-2 to TRBJ2-1; TCRdb indicates TRBD2, and absent DNA this call remains unverified. Germline-derived CDR1 and CDR2 are SGHTA and FQGNSA. The CDR3 is 17 residues long.

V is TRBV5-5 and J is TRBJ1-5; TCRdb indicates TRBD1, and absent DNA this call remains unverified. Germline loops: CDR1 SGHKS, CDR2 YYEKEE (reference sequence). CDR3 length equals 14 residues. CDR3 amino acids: CASSEGGANQPQHF.

Here the CDR3 reads CASRRRESTDTQYF. The V and J genes are TRBV5-1 and TRBJ2-3; there is no DNA to check the TCRdb D call of TRBD2. Germline CDR1 is SGHRS and CDR2 is YFSETQ. This CDR3 has 14 residues. The variable domain in full, with the rest retrieved from reference TRBV5-1 and TRBJ2-3, is KAGVTQTPRYLIKTRGQQVTLSCSPISGHRSVSWYQQTPGQGLQFLFEYFSETQRNKGNFPGRFSGRQFSNSRSEMNVSTLELGDSALYLCASRRRESTDTQYFGPGTRLTVL.

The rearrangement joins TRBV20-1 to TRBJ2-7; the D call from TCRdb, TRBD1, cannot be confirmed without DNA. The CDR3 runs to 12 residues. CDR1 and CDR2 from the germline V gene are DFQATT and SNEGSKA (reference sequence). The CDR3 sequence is CSARGQGYEQYF.

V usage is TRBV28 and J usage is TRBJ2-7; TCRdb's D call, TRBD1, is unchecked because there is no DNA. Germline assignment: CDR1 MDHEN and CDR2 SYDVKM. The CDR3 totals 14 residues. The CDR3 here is CASSLGQRLYEQYF.

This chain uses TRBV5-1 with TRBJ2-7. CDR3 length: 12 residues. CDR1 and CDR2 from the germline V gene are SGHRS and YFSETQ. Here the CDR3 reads CASSLEFSEQYF.

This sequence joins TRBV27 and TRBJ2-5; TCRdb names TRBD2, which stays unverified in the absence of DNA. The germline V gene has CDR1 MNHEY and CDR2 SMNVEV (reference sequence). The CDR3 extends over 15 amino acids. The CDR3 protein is CASSSVFPGRETQYF.

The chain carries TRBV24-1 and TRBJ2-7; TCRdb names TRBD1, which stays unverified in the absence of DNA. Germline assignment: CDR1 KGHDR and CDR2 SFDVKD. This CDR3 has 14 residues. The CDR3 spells CATSDSDREYEQYF.

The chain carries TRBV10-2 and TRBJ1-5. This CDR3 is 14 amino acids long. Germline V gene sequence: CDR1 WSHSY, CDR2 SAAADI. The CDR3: CASSDGFSNQPQHF.

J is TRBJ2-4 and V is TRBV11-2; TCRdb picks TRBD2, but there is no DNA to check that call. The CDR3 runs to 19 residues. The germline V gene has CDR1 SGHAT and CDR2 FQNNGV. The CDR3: CASSYSSGGLKLAKNIQYF.

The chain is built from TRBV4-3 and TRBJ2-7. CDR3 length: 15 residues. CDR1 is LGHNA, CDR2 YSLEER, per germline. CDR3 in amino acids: CASSQDDGNSYEQYF.

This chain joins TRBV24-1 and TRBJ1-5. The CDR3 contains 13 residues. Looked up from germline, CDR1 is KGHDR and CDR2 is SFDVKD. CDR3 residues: CATSDNKNQPQHF.

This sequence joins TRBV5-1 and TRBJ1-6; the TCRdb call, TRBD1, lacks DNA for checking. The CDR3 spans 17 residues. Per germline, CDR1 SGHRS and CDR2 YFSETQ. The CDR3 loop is CASSLTPSGTGNSPLHF.

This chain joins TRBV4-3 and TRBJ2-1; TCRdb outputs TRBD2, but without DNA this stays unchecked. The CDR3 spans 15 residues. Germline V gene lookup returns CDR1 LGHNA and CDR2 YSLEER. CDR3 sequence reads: CASSQSRGGAGEQFF.

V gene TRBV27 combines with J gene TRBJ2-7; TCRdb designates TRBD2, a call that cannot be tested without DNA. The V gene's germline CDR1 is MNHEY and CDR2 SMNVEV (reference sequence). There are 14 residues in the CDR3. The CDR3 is CASSLRENPYEQYF.

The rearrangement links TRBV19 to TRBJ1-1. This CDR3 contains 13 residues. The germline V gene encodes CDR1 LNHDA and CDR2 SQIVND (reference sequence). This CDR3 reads CASSEVKNTEAFF. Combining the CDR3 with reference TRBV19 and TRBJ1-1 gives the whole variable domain DGGITQSPKYLFRKEGQNVTLSCEQNLNHDAMYWYRQDPGQGLRLIYYSQIVNDFQKGDIAEGYSVSREKKESFPLTVTSAQKNPTAFYLCASSEVKNTEAFFGQGTRLTVV.

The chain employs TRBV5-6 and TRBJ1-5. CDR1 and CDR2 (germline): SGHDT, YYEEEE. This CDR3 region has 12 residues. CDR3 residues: CASSSIVWPQHF.

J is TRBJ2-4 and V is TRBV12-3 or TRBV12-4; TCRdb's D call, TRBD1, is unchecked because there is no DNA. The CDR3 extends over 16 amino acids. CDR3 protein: CASSFGPGVAKNIQYF.

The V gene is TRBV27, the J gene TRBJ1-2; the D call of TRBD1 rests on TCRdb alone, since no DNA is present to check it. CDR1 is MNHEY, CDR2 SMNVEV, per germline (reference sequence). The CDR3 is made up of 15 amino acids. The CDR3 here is CASSLSQRQGHGYTF.

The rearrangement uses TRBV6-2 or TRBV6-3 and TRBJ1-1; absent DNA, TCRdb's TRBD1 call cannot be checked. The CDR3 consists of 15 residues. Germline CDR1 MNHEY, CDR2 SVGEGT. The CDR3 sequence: CASSPRGGGTAEAFF.